This T cell receptor (beta chain) was identified in a study of blood T cell repertoires in COVID-19. Study-level information: Samples taken during acute and convalescent COVID-19 were collected in the United States, Italy and Spain.

Sequencing used immunoSEQ multiplex PCR; TCRdb keeps in-frame clones, though not all of them. Here the sample spans about 270,000 clones, 83% being singletons. This CDR3 spans 13 amino acids. The germline V gene encodes CDR1 MNHEY and CDR2 SMNVEV (reference sequence). V was clipped by 7 bases and J by 0 bases, with 9 bases between them. The V and J genes are TRBV27 and TRBJ1-2, with D perhaps TRBD1 (6 bases). The TCR sequence derives from a woman in her fifties or sixties who had recovered from COVID-19. Sequenced: peripheral blood. For the CDR3, the DNA is TGTGCCAGCAAAAAGGGGGCTAACTATGGCTACACCTTC. Protein product: CASKKGANYGYTF.